The T cell receptor (beta chain) described here comes from a study of cytomegalovirus exposure and HLA in healthy donors. Study-wide results and caveats: Analysis was carried out at a later point, and it linked a missense DCLRE1C variant to TCR beta V- and J-gene trimming. Further analysis was carried out later, and it showed several of the most significant clusters appearing linked to common viral pathogens. Segments of the TCR beta V type were, in most cases, productive about 87% or about 30% of the time in an earlier analysis.

Note on this clone: Its antigen is undetermined.

Primers: 60 Vbeta forward and 13 Jbeta reverse. Per the original data handling: Later analysis identified approximately 88 million unique TCR beta chains, some 10 million shared. This table comes from immunoSEQ multiplex PCR, and its TCRdb copy is limited to in-frame clones, with some not included. V and J calls plus clone size are reproduced from that table; the DNA served to infer D and trimming. The sample has 150,000 to 200,000 clones, approximately 80% seen once; the top ten hold 0.75% to 0.9%. The length of the CDR3 is 15 residues. CDR1 is MDHEN and CDR2 is SYDVKM in the germline V gene. V lost 2 bases to trimming and J lost 6 bases, with 13 bases between them.

Sequenced sample: PBMCs. The sequence derives from a woman under 30 in good health and CMV-seronegative. The chain recombines TRBV28 with TRBJ2-2; tentatively, D is TRBD1 (5 bases). The chain's CDR3 is CASSLPGSWPGELFF. The CDR3 DNA is TGTGCCAGCAGTTTACCAGGGTCATGGCCCGGGGAGCTGTTTTTT. The variable domain in full, completed from reference TRBV28 and TRBJ2-2, reads DVKVTQSSRYLVKRTGEKVFLECVQDMDHENMFWYRQDPGLGLRLIYFSYDVKMKEKGDIPEGYSVSREKKERFSLILESASTNQTSMYLCASSLPGSWPGELFFGEGSRLTVL.